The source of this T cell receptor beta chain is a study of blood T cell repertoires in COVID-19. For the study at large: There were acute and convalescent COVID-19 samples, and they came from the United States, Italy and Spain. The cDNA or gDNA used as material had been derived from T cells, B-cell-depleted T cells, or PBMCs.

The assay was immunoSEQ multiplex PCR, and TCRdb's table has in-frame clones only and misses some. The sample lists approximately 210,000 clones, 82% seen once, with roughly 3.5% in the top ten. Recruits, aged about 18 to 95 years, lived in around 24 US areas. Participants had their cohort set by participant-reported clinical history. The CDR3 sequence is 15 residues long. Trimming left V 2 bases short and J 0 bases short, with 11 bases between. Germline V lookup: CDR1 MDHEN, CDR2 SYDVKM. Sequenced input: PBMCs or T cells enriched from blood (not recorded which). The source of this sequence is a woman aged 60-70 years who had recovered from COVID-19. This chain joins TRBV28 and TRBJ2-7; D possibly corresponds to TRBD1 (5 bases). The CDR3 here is CASSLPSTASYEQYF. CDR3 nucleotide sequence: TGTGCCAGCAGTTTACCGTCGACAGCCTCCTACGAGCAGTACTTC.